One and the same sample provided the 14 T cell receptor beta chains below, sequenced in a study of cytomegalovirus exposure and HLA in healthy donors. With 60 Vbeta and 13 Jbeta primers, the PCR was carried out. Measured with immunoSEQ multiplex PCR; TCRdb has only the in-frame clones, and not every one. The sample lists 130,000 to 150,000 clones; approximately 78% were seen once. Input material: PBMCs. These receptors originate from a woman aged 18-29 years in good health and CMV-seropositive.

DNA for the CDR3: TGTGCCAGTAGTTTCCCACTACCGAGCATGGGCTACACCTTC. It codes for CASSFPLPSMGYTF. The chain uses TRBV19 and TRBJ1-2; no clear D. Trimming removed 5 bases from V and 8 bases from J, with 18 bases in between. CDR3 length: 14 residues. Looked up from germline, CDR1 is LNHDA and CDR2 is SQIVND (reference sequence).

The chain carries TRBV19 and TRBJ1-6; 10 bases are shared with TRBD1. J gave up 9 bases and V 6 bases, and 8 bases lay outside the gene matches. CDR3 length equals 15 residues. Per the germline V gene, CDR1 is LNHDA and CDR2 is SQIVND (reference sequence). CDR3 sequence reads: CASSPGQGYLSPLHF. CDR3 bases: TGTGCCAGTAGCCCGGGACAGGGGTATCTTTCACCCCTCCACTTT.

The chain links TRBV28 to TRBJ1-1, with a weak D call TRBD1 (5 bases). Deletions cut 2 bases from V and 3 bases from J, with 10 bases between. CDR1 and CDR2 (germline): MDHEN, SYDVKM. This CDR3 has 14 amino acids. CDR3: CASSLGGVDTEAFF. The CDR3 nucleotides read TGTGCCAGCAGTTTAGGAGGGGTAGACACTGAAGCTTTCTTT.

The V gene is TRBV2, the J gene TRBJ2-7; a weak D match, TRBD1 (6 bases). This CDR3 region has 13 residues. Germline lookup yields CDR1 SNHLY and CDR2 FYNNEI. V was trimmed by 0 bases and J by 5 bases, leaving 8 bases between them. The CDR3 DNA is TGTGCCAGCAGTGAAGCCACAGGGAACGAGCAGTACTTC. This codes for CASSEATGNEQYF.

Sample share makes this clone large (0.1 to 1%). The rearrangement links TRBV19 to TRBJ2-3, with D tentatively TRBD1 (5 bases). The CDR3 spans 14 residues. Between the trimmed V and J ends, which lost 1 base and 4 bases, there was a span of 9 bases. Germline assignment: CDR1 LNHDA and CDR2 SQIVND (reference sequence). The CDR3 loop reads CASSIVTEPDTQYF. Here the CDR3 DNA reads TGTGCCAGTAGTATAGTGACAGAGCCAGATACGCAGTATTTT.

The rearrangement uses TRBV18 and TRBJ1-2, with 9 bases matching TRBD1. Looked up from germline, CDR1 is KGHSH and CDR2 is LQKENI. Trimming cost V 3 bases and J 5 bases; bases outside gene matches: 10. CDR3 length: 16 residues. CDR3 DNA: TGTGCCAGCTCACCTTCCTCCGGGACAGGGAATTATGGCTACACCTTC. Translated: CASSPSSGTGNYGYTF.

The J gene is TRBJ2-5, the V gene TRBV7-8; 9 bases are shared with TRBD1. The DNA end is more similar to TRBJ2-7, so the J call may be wrong. CDR3 length: 16 residues. Germline values: CDR1 SGHVS, CDR2 FQNEAQ. The CDR3 region is CASSLTWDRELDEQYF. CDR3 nucleotide sequence: TGTGCCAGCAGCTTGACGTGGGACAGGGAACTGGACGAGCAGTACTTC.

The chain combines TRBV6-5 with TRBJ1-2, with no clear D. The V and J ends lost 0 bases and 4 bases respectively, with 12 bases between them. The CDR3 spans 15 residues. Germline CDR1 MNHEY, CDR2 SVGAGI. This CDR3 is CASSYSIISTYGYTF. The DNA of the CDR3 is TGTGCCAGCAGTTACTCGATTATCTCTACCTATGGCTACACCTTC.

This clone was seen once. The genes are TRBV23-1 and TRBJ2-7, with D unclear. TRBV23-1 is placed among ORFs of uncertain function. With 4 bases removed from V and 3 bases from J, the gap between germline ends came to 25 bases. The CDR3 runs 18 residues. The DNA of the CDR3 is TGCGCCAGCAGTCCTTCCTCCGATAAGCAGGCCGGCTACTACGAGCAGTACTTC. Translated: CASSPSSDKQAGYYEQYF.

The chain couples TRBV7-6 to TRBJ2-7; 9 positions agree with TRBD1. V lost 8 bases, J lost 6 bases, and 8 bases stayed unmatched. The CDR3 loop spans 13 amino acids. Germline assignment: CDR1 SGHVS and CDR2 FNYEAQ. This chain's CDR3 is CASGTGNIIEQYF. CDR3 sequence (DNA): TGTGCCAGCGGGACAGGGAATATTATCGAGCAGTACTTC.

The chain uses TRBV14 and TRBJ1-6; no definite D call. Germline V CDR1 and CDR2: SGHDN, FVKESK. The CDR3 is 15 residues long. Trimming shortened V by 0 bases and J by 6 bases, and 9 bases separated the two germline ends. CDR3 sequence (DNA): TGTGCCAGCAGCCAAGATTCGGGTTTTAATTCACCCCTCCACTTT. Its translation: CASSQDSGFNSPLHF.

The chain uses TRBV5-1 and TRBJ1-5; D may be TRBD1 (6 bases). CDR3 length: 15 amino acids. In germline, CDR1 is SGHRS, CDR2 YFSETQ. V lost 0 bases and J 2 bases, leaving 9 bases between the germline ends. The CDR3 loop reads CASSLEGGGNQPQHF. DNA of the CDR3: TGCGCCAGCAGCTTGGAAGGGGGTGGCAATCAGCCCCAGCATTTT.

The chain uses TRBV14 and TRBJ1-4, with a weak D call TRBD1 (6 bases). Trimming stripped 0 bases from V and 5 bases from J, with 19 bases between. The CDR3 covers 18 residues. CDR1 SGHDN and CDR2 FVKESK come from the germline V gene. The CDR3 DNA reads TGTGCCAGCAGCCAAGAAAGGTACAGGGTATCGGGCAATGAAAAACTGTTTTTT. Translation: CASSQERYRVSGNEKLFF.

V and J are TRBV7-2 and TRBJ2-7; no clear D gene. V lost 3 bases and J lost 1, with 4 bases in between. Looked up from germline, CDR1 is SGHTA and CDR2 is FQGNSA. The CDR3 has 12 residues. This chain's CDR3 is CASSFRSYEQYF. The CDR3 DNA sequence: TGTGCCAGCAGCTTTAGATCCTACGAGCAGTACTTC.